This is a list of T cell receptor beta chains from one sample in a study of control samples from healthy donors and cancer patients. TCRdb's table, derived via immunoSEQ multiplex PCR, lists solely in-frame clones and lacks some. This table holds about 96,000 clones, approximately 95% found once. Specimen: blood. The receptors here all came from a man younger than 30 in good health. Each CDR3 is given with its conserved first and last residue. Each record gives: J gene, D gene, V gene, CDR3 protein. D genes are given only for firm matches.

J: TRBJ1-2; D: NA; V: TRBV6-1; CDR3: CASSVGALPMNYGYTF
J: TRBJ2-7; D: TRBD2; V: TRBV7-2; CDR3: CASSLASAGGIYEQYF
J: TRBJ2-1; D: TRBD2; V: TRBV7-9; CDR3: CASSTSGGGDYNEQFF
J: TRBJ2-7; D: NA; V: TRBV19; CDR3: CASSSSGRTYEQYF
J: TRBJ1-2; D: NA; V: TRBV15; CDR3: CATSRDGEFTGIYGYTF
J: TRBJ1-6; D: NA; V: TRBV27; CDR3: CASSSPGESGGSPLHF
J: TRBJ1-1; D: NA; V: TRBV4-1; CDR3: CASSQQSGSSEAFF
J: TRBJ1-2; D: NA; V: TRBV28; CDR3: CASSLPGSDSYTF
J: TRBJ2-2; D: NA; V: TRBV9; CDR3: CASSEAYGGGTGELFF
J: TRBJ2-5; D: TRBD2; V: TRBV9; CDR3: CASSPPSGGETQYF
J: TRBJ2-5; D: NA; V: TRBV20-1; CDR3: CSAGFSETQYF
J: TRBJ1-6; D: NA; V: TRBV12-3/TRBV12-4; CDR3: CASSSGVGSPLHF
J: TRBJ1-1; D: NA; V: TRBV6-1; CDR3: CASSEHQGSMNTEAFF
J: TRBJ2-3; D: NA; V: TRBV7-9; CDR3: CASSLSVGKFEQYF
J: TRBJ1-3; D: NA; V: TRBV20-1; CDR3: CSASGTTGNTIYF
J: TRBJ2-7; D: TRBD1; V: TRBV16; CDR3: CASSPGTGGFEQYF
J: TRBJ2-7; D: TRBD1; V: TRBV6-1; CDR3: CASSEAPGQGGYEQYF
J: TRBJ1-2; D: NA; V: TRBV29-1; CDR3: CSGGGGAYGYTF
J: TRBJ1-4; D: NA; V: TRBV7-9; CDR3: CASSSGIHVGKLFF
J: TRBJ2-7; D: NA; V: TRBV29-1; CDR3: CSVQAGVREQYF
J: TRBJ1-1; D: NA; V: TRBV19; CDR3: CASIGGEIEAFF
J: TRBJ1-2; D: NA; V: TRBV28; CDR3: CASATTSREHGYTF
J: TRBJ2-7; D: NA; V: TRBV5-8; CDR3: CASSGPYEQYF
J: TRBJ1-2; D: NA; V: TRBV18; CDR3: CASSPNDGQRGGYTF
J: TRBJ2-7; D: TRBD2; V: TRBV5-1; CDR3: CASSLAPSGSYEQYF
J: TRBJ1-1; D: NA; V: TRBV28; CDR3: CASSKLEGPTEAFF
J: TRBJ2-2; D: NA; V: TRBV13; CDR3: CASSLSVKIGTGELFF
J: TRBJ1-5; D: NA; V: TRBV12-3/TRBV12-4; CDR3: CASSFTENQPQHF
J: TRBJ1-2; D: TRBD1; V: TRBV2; CDR3: CASSSGTGDAYGYTF
J: TRBJ2-1; D: TRBD2; V: TRBV7-3; CDR3: CASSLGTSGNHPYNEQFF
J: TRBJ2-1; D: NA; V: TRBV29-1; CDR3: CSLGLYNEQFF
J: TRBJ1-1; D: NA; V: TRBV19; CDR3: CASSIVSGDTEAFF
J: TRBJ1-2; D: NA; V: TRBV13; CDR3: CASTPLGGAGDGYTF
J: TRBJ2-1; D: TRBD2; V: TRBV6-5; CDR3: CASTPRASGNNEQFF
J: TRBJ2-3; D: NA; V: TRBV20-1; CDR3: CSLASTDTQYF
J: TRBJ1-1; D: NA; V: TRBV6-6; CDR3: CASSQSRGTEAFF
J: TRBJ1-5; D: TRBD1; V: TRBV5-6; CDR3: CASSLGQGANQPQHF
J: TRBJ1-5; D: TRBD1; V: TRBV6-5; CDR3: CASSRTGDGNQPQHF
J: TRBJ1-2; D: NA; V: TRBV30; CDR3: CAWSGGRGYTF
J: TRBJ2-7; D: NA; V: TRBV29-1; CDR3: CSAGGEHDYEQYF
J: TRBJ2-1; D: TRBD2; V: TRBV27; CDR3: CASSPSGLLAGGSNEQFF